The T cell receptor (beta chain) under discussion was sequenced for a study of blood T cell repertoires in COVID-19. The germline V and J ends were trimmed by 6 bases and 1 base, with 3 bases remaining between them. Germline loops: CDR1 SNHLY, CDR2 FYNNEI. This CDR3 spans 12 amino acids. Measured with immunoSEQ multiplex PCR; TCRdb has only the in-frame clones, and not every one. The sample lists 200,000 to 250,000 clones, approximately 90% seen once, with around 3.8% in the top ten. The source material was PBMCs or T cells enriched from blood (not recorded which). This chain joins TRBV2 and TRBJ2-2; no firm D call. This receptor was obtained from a woman in her forties with acute COVID-19. Here the CDR3 reads CASRQNTGELFF. In DNA form, the CDR3 reads TGTGCCAGCAGACAGAACACCGGGGAGCTGTTTTTT.